The rows below give T cell receptor beta chains drawn from one sample of a study of OX40 agonist ivuxolimab in advanced cancers. Method: immunoSEQ multiplex PCR; TCRdb's copy keeps in-frame clones and lacks some. The data show about 78,000 clones, almost 95% seen once. The material sequenced was CD4+ or CD8+ T cells sorted from blood, taken in a trial of the OX40 agonist ivuxolimab. The receptors originated from an adult with an advanced solid tumor such as melanoma, head and neck, liver or kidney cancer. Both conserved end residues are part of each CDR3. A D gene is named only where the DNA matches it firmly. Size values are once, few and many counts, or a class for expanded clones, and some rows have none.

d_gene	abundance	v_gene	j_gene	CDR3aa	CDR3nt
-	-	TRBV6-6	TRBJ1-2	CASSSSGSYGYTF	TGTGCCAGCAGTAGCAGCGGGTCCTATGGCTACACCTTC
-	-	TRBV5-1	TRBJ1-3	CASSSDPNSGNTIYF	TGCGCCAGCAGCTCGGACCCGAACTCTGGAAACACCATATATTTT
-	-	TRBV6-5	TRBJ2-3	CASSLRTGGDTQYF	TGTGCCAGCAGCCTGAGGACCGGTGGAGATACGCAGTATTTT
-	-	TRBV5-4	TRBJ2-5	CASSSGHEETQYF	TGTGCCAGCAGTTCGGGGCACGAAGAGACCCAGTACTTC
-	few	TRBV29-1	TRBJ2-7	CSVDGGESSYEQYF	TGCAGCGTTGATGGTGGGGAGAGCTCCTACGAGCAGTACTTC
-	-	TRBV29-1	TRBJ2-5	CSVADSSETQYF	TGCAGCGTTGCGGACAGTTCAGAGACCCAGTACTTC
-	-	TRBV5-1	TRBJ1-2	CASSLAETAGYTF	TGCGCCAGCAGCTTGGCCGAGACTGCCGGCTACACCTTC
TRBD1	-	TRBV6-9	TRBJ2-5	CASSYSDRGETQYF	TGTGCCAGCAGTTACTCGGACAGGGGAGAGACCCAGTACTTC
-	-	TRBV6-6	TRBJ2-5	CASGASTQETQYF	TGTGCCAGCGGGGCCTCCACTCAAGAGACCCAGTACTTC
TRBD1	-	TRBV5-4	TRBJ1-2	CASSPDRGREHTF	TGTGCCAGCAGCCCGGACAGGGGAAGGGAGCACACCTTC
TRBD1	-	TRBV19	TRBJ1-2	CASSRGQGGYTF	TGTGCCAGTAGTAGAGGACAGGGCGGCTACACCTTC
-	once	TRBV5-1	TRBJ1-2	CASSPSRDSPGGYGYTF	TGCGCCAGCAGCCCGTCCCGGGACTCTCCCGGGGGCTATGGCTACACCTTC
-	-	TRBV20-1	TRBJ2-3	CSARQGDTQYF	TGCAGTGCTAGACAGGGAGATACGCAGTATTTT
-	-	TRBV10-3	TRBJ2-6	CAITKSSGANVLTF	TGTGCCATCACAAAGAGCTCTGGGGCCAACGTCCTGACTTTC
TRBD1	-	TRBV10-3	TRBJ1-3	CAISDRDREVAHTIYF	TGTGCCATCAGTGATAGGGACAGGGAGGTTGCTCACACCATATATTTT
TRBD1	once	TRBV7-2	TRBJ1-6	CASSLDRGTLHF	TGTGCCAGCAGCTTGGACAGGGGAACCCTCCACTTT
-	-	TRBV12-5	TRBJ1-1	CASGLIRGQGDTEAFF	TGTGCTAGTGGCCTCATACGGGGACAAGGGGACACTGAAGCTTTCTTT
-	-	TRBV30	TRBJ2-3	CAWSVRRGRDTQYF	TGTGCCTGGAGTGTAAGGCGGGGCAGGGATACGCAGTATTTT
-	-	TRBV5-5	TRBJ1-1	CASSLEVGQRNTEAFF	TGTGCCAGCAGCTTGGAAGTGGGGCAGAGGAACACTGAAGCTTTCTTT
-	-	TRBV6-1	TRBJ2-5	CASRRGSGETQYF	TGTGCCAGTAGGCGGGGCAGCGGGGAGACCCAGTACTTC
-	-	TRBV7-9	TRBJ1-2	CASSLLVGNYGYTF	TGTGCCAGCAGCTTATTGGTAGGAAACTATGGCTACACCTTC
-	-	TRBV5-1	TRBJ2-7	CASTRDSSSLYEQYF	TGCGCCAGCACCAGGGACTCCTCATCTCTCTACGAGCAGTACTTC
-	-	TRBV9	TRBJ2-2	CASSLGVGPGLFF	TGTGCCAGCAGTCTGGGGGTTGGCCCAGGGCTGTTTTTT
-	-	TRBV28	TRBJ1-2	CATLGGTGDYGYTF	TGTGCCACCCTGGGGGGGACCGGAGACTATGGCTACACCTTC
-	-	TRBV6-1	TRBJ1-1	CASSLDRYTEAFF	TGTGCCAGCAGTCTCGACAGGTACACTGAAGCTTTCTTT
-	-	TRBV27	TRBJ1-5	CASSTSNQPQHF	TGTGCCAGCAGTACTAGCAATCAGCCCCAGCATTTT
-	-	TRBV7-2	TRBJ1-1	CASSRRRGWNTEAFF	TGTGCCAGCAGCCGCCGACGGGGGTGGAACACTGAAGCTTTCTTT
-	once	TRBV4-1	TRBJ1-1	CASSLRGTLNSNTEAFF	TGCGCCAGCAGCCTTCGCGGGACCCTAAACTCCAACACTGAAGCTTTCTTT
-	-	TRBV21-1	TRBJ2-7	CASSSRTTGTYEQYF	TGTGCCAGCAGCTCCCGGACGACCGGGACCTACGAGCAGTACTTC
-	-	TRBV10-3	TRBJ1-5	CAISEFGILSNQPQHF	TGTGCCATCAGTGAGTTTGGCATTTTAAGCAATCAGCCCCAGCATTTT
TRBD1	-	TRBV18	TRBJ2-7	CASSPLAGTGGDEQYF	TGTGCCAGCTCACCCCTAGCCGGGACAGGGGGCGACGAGCAGTACTTC
-	-	TRBV7-2	TRBJ2-5	CASRPPLRTETQYF	TGTGCCAGCAGACCCCCTTTGAGAACGGAGACCCAGTACTTC
TRBD2	-	TRBV5-4	TRBJ2-7	CASSPGLAATYEQYF	TGTGCCAGCAGCCCCGGACTAGCGGCGACTTACGAGCAGTACTTC
-	-	TRBV5-1	TRBJ2-2	CASSSQGRYTLTGELFF	TGCGCCAGCAGCTCGCAGGGACGGTATACTCTCACCGGGGAGCTGTTTTTT
-	-	TRBV2	TRBJ1-1	CASTKGNTEAFF	TGTGCCAGCACCAAAGGGAACACTGAAGCTTTCTTT
-	-	TRBV6-5	TRBJ2-7	CASSHGGGSPYEQYF	TGTGCCAGCAGCCACGGTGGCGGCTCCCCCTACGAGCAGTACTTC
-	-	TRBV6-1	TRBJ1-1	CASSEPGHLNTEAFF	TGTGCCAGCAGTGAACCGGGACACCTGAACACTGAAGCTTTCTTT
-	-	TRBV5-6	TRBJ1-2	CASSLRGARLWGYTF	TGTGCCAGCAGCTTGCGGGGGGCCCGCCTCTGGGGCTACACCTTC
-	-	TRBV5-6	TRBJ1-1	CASARDRNTEAFF	TGTGCCAGCGCACGGGATAGGAACACTGAAGCTTTCTTT
-	once	TRBV7-2	TRBJ1-4	CASSLRREKLFF	TGTGCCAGCAGCTTAAGGAGGGAAAAACTGTTTTTT
TRBD2	-	TRBV5-1	TRBJ2-3	CASSSPSGGGTQYF	TGCGCCAGCAGCTCCCCCTCGGGGGGGGGAACGCAGTATTTT
TRBD1	-	TRBV30	TRBJ1-6	CAWGGLAGGLKGDSPLHF	TGTGCCTGGGGAGGATTAGCAGGGGGCCTTAAGGGTGATTCACCCCTCCACTTT
TRBD2	-	TRBV7-2	TRBJ2-5	CASSEGLGAQYF	TGTGCCAGCAGCGAGGGACTAGGGGCCCAGTACTTC
-	once	TRBV28	TRBJ2-7	CASSSAGPYEQYF	TGTGCCAGCAGTTCAGCAGGTCCCTACGAGCAGTACTTC
-	-	TRBV19	TRBJ1-5	CASKSVEWNQPQHF	TGTGCCAGTAAATCGGTTGAGTGGAATCAGCCCCAGCATTTT